These 25 T cell receptor beta chains share one sample of origin, sequenced in a study of blood T cell repertoires in COVID-19. Assay: immunoSEQ multiplex PCR; the TCRdb copy retains only in-frame clones and omits some. The table has over 120,000 clones, about 77% seen once. The sequenced material came from peripheral blood. Receptors originate from a woman between 45 and 60 years old with active or convalescent COVID-19.

The rearrangement joins TRBV18 to TRBJ1-4; TRBD1 matches 9 bases. CDR3 length: 14 residues. The germline CDR1 and CDR2 sequences are KGHSH and LQKENI. Trimming removed 3 bases from V and 4 bases from J; junction bases left unmatched: 0. DNA for the CDR3: TGTGCCAGCTCACCGGACAGGGGTAATGAAAAACTGTTTTTT. As protein: CASSPDRGNEKLFF.

V usage is TRBV25-1 and J usage is TRBJ2-2; no definite D call. The CDR3 is 12 residues long. CDR1 MGHDK and CDR2 SYGVNS come from the germline V gene. The ends were cut back, 1 base at V and 6 bases at J, with 3 bases in the middle. Here the CDR3 DNA reads TGTGCCAGCAGTGAATCTCCCGGGGAGCTGTTTTTT. Translating gives CASSESPGELFF.

The chain is built from TRBV7-9 and TRBJ2-7, with TRBD1 identical over 10 bases. The CDR3 sequence is 15 residues long. J lost 1 base, V lost 4 bases, and 4 bases had no gene match. CDR1 and CDR2 (germline): SEHNR, FQNEAQ (reference sequence). CDR3 in DNA: TGTGCCAGCAGCTCACGGACAGGGGGTTCCTACGAGCAGTACTTC. It translates to CASSSRTGGSYEQYF.

This chain joins TRBV5-5 and TRBJ2-1, with TRBD1 identical over 10 bases. V was pared by 4 bases and J by 6 bases, with 7 bases of the junction left unmatched. CDR1 is SGHKS, CDR2 YYEKEE, per germline (reference sequence). The CDR3 is 15 amino acids. The CDR3 DNA sequence: TGTGCCAGCAGCCTCGGACAGGGGGAGGCCAATGAGCAGTTCTTC. The encoded protein is CASSLGQGEANEQFF. The full variable domain, with the rest looked up from reference TRBV5-5 and TRBJ2-1, is DAGVTQSPTHLIKTRGQQVTLRCSPISGHKSVSWYQQVLGQGPQFIFQYYEKEERGRGNFPDRFSARQFPNYSSELNVNALLLGDSALYLCASSLGQGEANEQFFGPGTRLTVL.

Only a few counts were recorded for this clone. V gene TRBV18 combines with J gene TRBJ2-3, with 7 bases matching TRBD1. Germline V CDR1 and CDR2: KGHSH, LQKENI. This CDR3 comprises 14 residues. V lost 2 bases to trimming and J lost 1 base; unmatched junction nucleotides: 0. The CDR3 DNA is TGTGCCAGCTCACCAGGACAGGGCACAGATACGCAGTATTTT. Its protein product is CASSPGQGTDTQYF.

The V and J genes are TRBV5-1 and TRBJ2-3; 9 nucleotides agree with TRBD1. With 4 bases clipped from V and 0 bases from J, the junction kept 3 bases outside the gene matches. Germline V gives CDR1 SGHRS, CDR2 YFSETQ. The CDR3 length is 15 residues. CDR3 sequence reads: CASSTGQGSTDTQYF. CDR3 nucleotides: TGCGCCAGCAGCACGGGACAGGGAAGCACAGATACGCAGTATTTT.

The V and J genes are TRBV19 and TRBJ2-1; TRBD2 matches 12 bases. V shed 2 bases, J shed 0 bases, and the junction held 2 bases outside the gene matches. The CDR3 covers 17 residues. CDR1 LNHDA and CDR2 SQIVND come from the germline V gene (reference sequence). The CDR3 region is CASSILAGGSSYNEQFF. The CDR3 DNA reads as TGTGCCAGTAGTATACTAGCGGGGGGGAGCTCCTACAATGAGCAGTTCTTC.

DNA for the CDR3: TGTGCCAGCAGCCCAGGGCCGGGACTAACTGAGACCCAGTACTTC. It is translated as CASSPGPGLTETQYF. The rearrangement joins TRBV11-2 to TRBJ2-5; 7 bases are shared with TRBD2. From germline, CDR1 is SGHAT and CDR2 FQNNGV. J was trimmed by 5 bases and V by 5 bases; bases with no gene match: 11. CDR3 length: 15 residues.

Worth noting for this clone: The junction shows a germline mismatch at one end, possibly a read error. This chain connects TRBV9 to TRBJ2-1; 9 nucleotides line up with TRBD2. Germline values: CDR1 SGDLS, CDR2 YYNGEE. The CDR3 has 13 residues. The CDR3 sequence: CASSASTSGTHVF. The DNA for the CDR3 is TGTGCCAGCAGCGCCTCGACTAGCGGAACCCACGTCTTC.

The chain has TRBV29-1 and TRBJ1-5, with D unresolved. V lost 6 bases, J lost 5 bases, and 11 bases lay in between. The germline V gene encodes CDR1 SQVTM and CDR2 ANQGSEA. The CDR3 has 12 amino acids. The CDR3 spells CSVRIGDQPQHF. DNA of the CDR3: TGCAGCGTGCGGATCGGGGATCAGCCCCAGCATTTT.

The chain recombines TRBV27 with TRBJ1-2, with D uncertain. The ends were cut back, 3 bases at V and 4 bases at J, with 18 bases in the middle. CDR1 is MNHEY and CDR2 is SMNVEV in the germline V gene (reference sequence). The CDR3 is made up of 16 amino acids. CDR3 sequence (DNA): TGTGCCAGCAGTTTTGACTACGGTTCCGCGGGCTATGGCTACACCTTC. Translating it yields CASSFDYGSAGYGYTF.

The chain recombines TRBV30 with TRBJ1-1; the D gene is possibly TRBD1 (5 bases). The CDR3 covers 14 residues. CDR1 GTSNPN and CDR2 SVGIG come from the germline V gene (reference sequence). Trimming removed 2 bases at V and 1 base at J, with 11 bases between. In DNA form, the CDR3 reads TGTGCCTGGAGTAAGCAGGGAGGGAACACTGAAGCTTTCTTT. Protein sequence: CAWSKQGGNTEAFF.

This chain connects TRBV29-1 to TRBJ2-1; D perhaps matches TRBD2 (6 bases). This CDR3 contains 16 residues. Between the trimmed V and J ends, which lost 6 bases and 12 bases, there was a span of 30 bases. From germline, CDR1 is SQVTM and CDR2 ANQGSEA. CDR3 sequence: CSVIGGASDAQLGQFF. CDR3 DNA sequence: TGCAGCGTGATCGGAGGGGCGTCAGACGCCCAGCTTGGGCAGTTCTTC.

This clone was found once. The chain uses TRBV7-2 and TRBJ1-2; D remains ambiguous. The CDR3 is made up of 15 amino acids. Trimming took 4 bases from V and 5 from J, leaving 17 bases between them. Germline CDR1 and CDR2: SGHTA and FQGNSA. The CDR3 here is CASSSLPGTAYGYTF. The CDR3 nucleotides read TGTGCCAGCAGCTCCCTACCGGGAACAGCGTATGGCTACACCTTC. Supplemented by reference TRBV7-2 and TRBJ1-2, the full variable domain reads GAGVSQSPSNKVTEKGKDVELRCDPISGHTALYWYRQSLGQGLEFLIYFQGNSAPDKSGLPSDRFSAERTGGSVSTLTIQRTQQEDSAVYLCASSSLPGTAYGYTFGSGTRLTVV.

Of note for this clone: One end of the junction does not line up with germline, which may come from a read error. The rearrangement joins TRBV5-6 to TRBJ2-7; D possibly corresponds to TRBD1 (6 bases). The germline V gene has CDR1 SGHDT and CDR2 YYEEEE. This CDR3 is built from 12 residues. The CDR3 spells CASSLGTASQSF. CDR3 DNA sequence: TGTGCCAGCAGCTTGGGGACAGCCTCTCAATCCTTC.

The chain recombines TRBV2 with TRBJ2-2; TRBD2 might be the D (6 bases). This CDR3 spans 16 amino acids. Germline lookup yields CDR1 SNHLY and CDR2 FYNNEI. V lost 6 bases to trimming and J lost 6 bases, with 20 bases between them. The DNA of the CDR3 is TGTGCCAGCAGCCCGGACGGGACTCCTTATCCCGGGGAGCTGTTTTTT. Protein sequence: CASSPDGTPYPGELFF.

This chain joins TRBV20-1 and TRBJ2-1; perhaps TRBD1 as D (5 bases). The germline gives CDR1 DFQATT, CDR2 SNEGSKA (reference sequence). CDR3 size: 11 residues. The V end was cut by 0 bases, the J end by 10 bases, with 7 bases between. CDR3 coding DNA: TGCAGTGCTAGAGAAGACAGCGAGCAGTTCTTC. Protein product: CSAREDSEQFF.

This rearrangement joins TRBV6-1 to TRBJ2-5; 9 bases are shared with TRBD1. The CDR3 consists of 15 residues. After removal of 2 bases from V and 5 bases from J, the junction contained 6 bases not matched to a gene. CDR1 is MNHNS and CDR2 is SASEGT in the germline V gene. The CDR3 reads CASSEFGTGKETQYF. In DNA form, the CDR3 reads TGTGCCAGCAGTGAATTTGGGACAGGGAAGGAGACCCAGTACTTC.

This clone was recorded a few times. This chain's CDR3 is CASSEMGTGSSTGELFF. The CDR3 DNA is TGTGCCAGCTCAGAAATGGGGACAGGGAGTTCCACCGGGGAGCTGTTTTTT. The chain has TRBV18 and TRBJ2-2; TRBD1 matches 9 bases. The germline CDR1 and CDR2 sequences are KGHSH and LQKENI. The CDR3 has 17 amino acids. J was trimmed by 4 bases and V by 5 bases; bases with no gene match: 11. The variable domain in full, completed from reference TRBV18 and TRBJ2-2, reads NAGVMQNPRHLVRRRGQEARLRCSPMKGHSHVYWYRQLPEEGLKFMVYLQKENIIDESGMPKERFSAEFPKEGPSILRIQQVVRGDSAAYFCASSEMGTGSSTGELFFGEGSRLTVL.

Of note for this clone: Other DNA sequences within the sample encode an identical CDR3. J is TRBJ1-1 and V is TRBV7-2, with 9 bases lining up with TRBD1. The V segment lost 5 bases and the J segment 2 bases; nucleotides outside the gene matches: 3. The CDR3 runs to 14 residues. Per the germline V gene, CDR1 is SGHTA and CDR2 is FQGNSA. This chain's CDR3 is CASSQDRGNTEAFF. The CDR3 DNA is TGTGCCAGCAGCCAGGACAGGGGCAACACTGAAGCTTTCTTT.

This rearrangement joins TRBV10-3 to TRBJ2-5, with TRBD2 matching 14 bases. Germline-derived CDR1 and CDR2 are ENHRY and SYGVKD. V lost 4 bases to trimming and J lost 5 bases; unmatched junction nucleotides: 3. CDR3 length: 15 residues. The CDR3 DNA is TGTGCCATCAGTGGGGGACTAGCGGGAGTTGAGACCCAGTACTTC. Its protein product is CAISGGLAGVETQYF.

The CDR3 DNA sequence: TGTGCCAGCAGTTCCCCGGTCGGGGGAGAGAACACTGAAGCTTTCTTT. Protein: CASSSPVGGENTEAFF. This chain joins TRBV6-2 or TRBV6-3 and TRBJ1-1; the D gene is possibly TRBD1 (5 bases). CDR1 is MNHEY, CDR2 SVGEGT, per germline. V lost 4 bases and J 1 base, leaving 16 bases between the germline ends. The CDR3 contains 16 residues.

The chain couples TRBV5-4 to TRBJ1-2; 8 nucleotides match TRBD1. Germline V CDR1 and CDR2: SGHNT, YYREEE (reference sequence). This CDR3 has 14 residues. Trimming took 4 bases from V and 3 from J; bases not matched to a gene: 5. CDR3 protein: CASSPPTGDYGYTF. The CDR3 DNA sequence: TGTGCCAGCAGCCCTCCGACAGGGGACTATGGCTACACCTTC.

The chain employs TRBV2 and TRBJ1-6; 9 positions agree with TRBD1. The V segment lost 8 bases and the J segment 9 bases; nucleotides outside the gene matches: 11. CDR3 length equals 15 residues. Per germline, CDR1 SNHLY and CDR2 FYNNEI. CDR3 DNA: TGTGCCAGCCAAGCTGGGACAGGGTTTGGTTCACCCCTCCACTTT. Translating gives CASQAGTGFGSPLHF.

The rearrangement links TRBV6-6 to TRBJ1-5; 11 nucleotides line up with TRBD1. This CDR3 is built from 14 residues. Germline V gene lookup returns CDR1 MNHNY and CDR2 SVGAGI (reference sequence). After removal of 6 bases from V and 7 bases from J, the junction contained 5 bases not matched to a gene. This CDR3 is CASSRGQGEQPQHF. The CDR3, as DNA: TGTGCCAGCAGCCGGGGACAGGGGGAACAGCCCCAGCATTTT.